The source of this T cell receptor (beta chain) is a study of T cells in Graves' hyperthyroidism and ophthalmopathy. The CDR3 covers 15 residues. In germline, CDR1 is SGHTS, CDR2 YDEGEE. V trimming: 2 bases; J trimming: 0 bases; junction bases outside the gene matches: 4. Study-level results: Model output signaled ophthalmopathy a median 6.5 months ahead of onset. Patients with ophthalmopathy were separated from those with stable hyperthyroidism by a 13 V-J model.

The sample holds one count of this clonotype. The antigen is unknown. Absent ophthalmopathy progression within 18 months defined stable Graves' hyperthyroidism. Out of around 10 ml of fresh peripheral blood came the PBMCs. Amplification of TCR beta CDR3 regions was performed using RNA transcripts as template. Using the HTBI primer set, a first-round RT-PCR was run on the TCR CDR3. MiXCR was run by TCRdb on the multiplex PCR reads, yielding one entry per CDR3 protein. In the table there are about 690,000 distinct CDR3 sequences, approximately 15% of which are singletons. Sequenced input: blood. The chain uses TRBV5-8 and TRBJ2-7, with 8 bases fitting TRBD1. This clonotype was obtained from a man aged 50 to 60 with Graves' hyperthyroidism. This chain's CDR3 is CASSFSTGASYEQYF. CDR3 DNA: TGTGCCAGCAGCTTCTCGACAGGGGCCTCCTACGAGCAGTACTTC.